This T cell receptor beta chain was captured in a study of blood T cell repertoires in COVID-19. Overall study: There were acute and convalescent COVID-19 samples, and they came from the United States, Italy and Spain. T cells, B-cell-depleted T cells, or PBMCs supplied cDNA or gDNA.

Authors' data handling: Estimated nucleated cell counts came from reference gene primer amplification. Assay used: immunoSEQ multiplex PCR; TCRdb lists only in-frame clones, some missing. V, J and clone size reflect that table, while D and trimming were determined from the DNA. This repertoire shows roughly 72,000 clones, approximately 85% found once; its top ten account for less than 45%. The germline gives CDR1 MDHEN, CDR2 SYDVKM. With 6 bases clipped from V and 4 bases from J, the junction kept 6 bases outside the gene matches. CDR3 length equals 15 residues. The J gene is TRBJ2-2, the V gene TRBV28; 9 bases map to TRBD1. Sequencing input: peripheral blood. The origin of this receptor is a human donor in a cohort sampled during active COVID-19. CDR3 coding DNA: TGTGCCAGCAGACTTAGACAGGGGGTCACCGGGGAGCTGTTTTTT. It translates to CASRLRQGVTGELFF.